This TCR beta chain was found in a study of Ad26.COV2.S vaccination and SARS-CoV-2 variants. Study in general: Each vaccinee took Ad26.COV2.S intramuscularly, once or twice 56 days apart. Study results and limitations: Substantial breadth was reportedly displayed by spike-specific CD8+ and CD4+ T cell responses after vaccination. Estimates derived from TCR breadth and depth analyses may have underestimated total T cell responses.

About this clone: Its antigen is not identified.

The sample's treatment: around 19 received Ad26.COV2.S at low or high dose, single or two shots; about 5 received placebo; per-sample allocation not given. The samples were gathered on day 63 after the first injection of vaccine or placebo. Wuhan-strain SARS-CoV-2 spike was expressed by the Ad26 vector that made up the vaccine. Clones were sequenced by immunoSEQ multiplex PCR, and TCRdb holds only the in-frame ones, with some missing. The table has roughly 500,000 clones, roughly nine tenths seen once. V shed 2 bases and J shed 7 bases, with 15 bases lying between them. The CDR3 sequence is 15 residues long. CDR1 and CDR2 from the germline V gene are MNHEY and SVGEGT.

This receptor was identified in a person between 18 and 60 years old who received the Ad26.COV2.S COVID-19 vaccine or a placebo. The rearrangement links TRBV6-2 or TRBV6-3 to TRBJ1-5, with D maybe TRBD1 (5 bases). The sample in question was peripheral blood, obtained in a trial of Ad26.COV2.S vaccine versus placebo. The CDR3 loop reads CASSYGRGGGQPQHF. The CDR3 DNA reads TGTGCCAGCAGTTACGGGAGGGGCGGAGGGCAGCCCCAGCATTTT.